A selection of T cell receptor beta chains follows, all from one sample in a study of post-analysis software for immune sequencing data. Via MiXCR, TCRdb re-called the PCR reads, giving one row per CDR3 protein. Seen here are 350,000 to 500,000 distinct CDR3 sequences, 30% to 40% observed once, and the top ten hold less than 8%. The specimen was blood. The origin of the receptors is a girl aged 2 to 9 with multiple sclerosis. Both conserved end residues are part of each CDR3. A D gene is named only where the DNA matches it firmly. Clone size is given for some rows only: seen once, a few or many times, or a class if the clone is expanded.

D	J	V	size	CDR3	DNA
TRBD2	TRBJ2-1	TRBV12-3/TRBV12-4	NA	CASSLSSGGGPAYNEQFF	TGTGCCAGCAGTTTATCCTCCGGGGGGGGACCCGCCTACAATGAGCAGTTCTTC
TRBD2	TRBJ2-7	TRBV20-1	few	CSAIKIAGEFYEQYF	TGCAGTGCTATTAAAATAGCGGGAGAATTTTACGAGCAGTACTTC
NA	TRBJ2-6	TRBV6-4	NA	CASSDSAQSLSGANVLTF	TGTGCCAGCAGTGACTCGGCACAGAGTCTCTCTGGGGCCAACGTCCTGACTTTC
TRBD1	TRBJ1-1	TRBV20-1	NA	CSAGTGAYMNTEAFF	TGCAGTGCCGGGACAGGGGCCTACATGAACACTGAAGCTTTCTTT
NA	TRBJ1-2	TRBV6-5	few	CASSWGRTPNSYGYTF	TGTGCCAGCAGCTGGGGACGGACTCCTAATAGTTATGGCTACACCTTC
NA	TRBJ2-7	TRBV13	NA	CASSLRGGHEQYF	TGTGCCAGCAGCTTAAGGGGGGGCCACGAGCAGTACTTC
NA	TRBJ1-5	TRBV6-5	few	CASSIRGSNQPQHF	TGTGCCAGCAGTATCCGGGGGAGCAATCAGCCCCAGCATTTT
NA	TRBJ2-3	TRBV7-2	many	CASSFADTQYF	TGTGCCAGCAGCTTTGCAGATACGCAGTATTTT
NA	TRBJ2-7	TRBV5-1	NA	CASSLNAGASYEQYF	TGCGCCAGCAGTTTGAATGCAGGAGCCTCCTACGAGCAGTACTTC
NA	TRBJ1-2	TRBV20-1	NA	CSARRGAQDYGYTF	TGCAGTGCTAGGAGGGGGGCGCAGGACTATGGCTACACCTTC
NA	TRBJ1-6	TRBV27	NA	CASSLWGQGKNSPLHF	TGTGCCAGCAGTTTATGGGGGCAGGGTAAGAATTCACCCCTCCACTTT
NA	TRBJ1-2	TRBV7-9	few	CASSFPDLYGYTF	TGTGCCAGCAGCTTTCCGGATTTATATGGCTACACCTTC
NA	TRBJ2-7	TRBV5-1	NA	CASSAGGDWSYEQYF	TGCGCCAGCAGCGCGGGTGGGGACTGGTCCTACGAGCAGTACTTC
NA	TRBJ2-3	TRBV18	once	CASLRTDTQYF	TGTGCCAGCTTACGGACTGATACGCAGTATTTT
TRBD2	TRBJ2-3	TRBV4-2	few	CASSYILKREGGTDTQYF	TGTGCCAGCAGTTACATCCTCAAGCGGGAGGGGGGCACAGATACGCAGTATTTT
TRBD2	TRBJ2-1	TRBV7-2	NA	CASSGTSGGPMMEFF	TGTGCCAGCAGCGGGACTAGCGGGGGGCCCATGATGGAGTTCTTC
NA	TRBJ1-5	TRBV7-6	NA	CASSLGQVPGQPQHF	TGTGCCAGCAGCTTAGGACAGGTCCCGGGACAGCCCCAGCATTTT
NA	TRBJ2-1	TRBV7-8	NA	CASRNREGGPPYNEQFF	TGTGCCAGCAGGAACAGGGAAGGTGGGCCTCCCTACAATGAGCAGTTCTTC
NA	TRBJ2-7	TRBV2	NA	CASSEGLDYEQYF	TGTGCCAGCAGCGAGGGGCTAGACTACGAGCAGTACTTC
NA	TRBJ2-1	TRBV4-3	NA	CASSQDVTSRYNEQFF	TGCGCCAGCAGCCAAGACGTTACTTCCCGCTACAATGAGCAGTTCTTC
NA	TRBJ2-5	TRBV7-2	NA	CASSLWPTARDQYF	TGTGCCAGCAGCTTATGGCCCACGGCCCGGGACCAGTACTTC
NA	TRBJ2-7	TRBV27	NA	CASSPGAAPSYEQYF	TGTGCCAGCAGCCCCGGGGCAGCACCCTCCTACGAGCAGTACTTC
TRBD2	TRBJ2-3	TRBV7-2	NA	CASSWLAGDTQYF	TGTGCCAGCAGCTGGTTAGCGGGAGATACGCAGTATTTT
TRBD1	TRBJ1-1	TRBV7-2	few	CASSLDTGGEAFF	TGTGCCAGCAGCTTAGATACAGGGGGTGAAGCTTTCTTT
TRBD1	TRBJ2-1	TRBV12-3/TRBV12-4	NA	CASSFSGQGSPQFF	TGTGCCAGCAGTTTCTCGGGACAGGGATCTCCGCAGTTCTTC
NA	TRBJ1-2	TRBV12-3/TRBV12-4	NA	CASSLAPRNYGYTF	TGTGCCAGCAGTTTAGCCCCGAGGAACTATGGCTACACCTTC
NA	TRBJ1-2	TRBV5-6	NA	CASSPSGRGRNYGYTF	TGTGCCAGCAGCCCCTCGGGGAGAGGACGTAACTATGGCTACACCTTC
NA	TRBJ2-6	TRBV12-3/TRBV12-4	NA	CASSIDLGTGANVLTF	TGTGCCAGCAGTATCGATTTAGGGACTGGGGCCAACGTCCTGACTTTC
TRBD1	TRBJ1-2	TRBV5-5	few	CASTGTGARSLYGYTF	TGTGCCAGCACCGGGACAGGGGCCCGCTCCCTCTATGGCTACACCTTC
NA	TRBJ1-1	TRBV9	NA	CASSVGGYTEAFF	TGTGCCAGCAGCGTAGGGGGGTACACTGAAGCTTTCTTT
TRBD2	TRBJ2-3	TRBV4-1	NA	CASSPGTSTDTDTQYF	TGCGCCAGCAGCCCTGGGACTAGCACCGACACAGATACGCAGTATTTT
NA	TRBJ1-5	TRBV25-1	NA	CASSGDRDGVAQPQHF	TGTGCCAGCAGTGGAGATAGGGACGGGGTGGCTCAGCCCCAGCATTTT
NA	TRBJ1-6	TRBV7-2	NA	CASSYRDSYNSPLHF	TGTGCCAGCAGCTACAGGGACTCCTATAATTCACCCCTCCACTTT
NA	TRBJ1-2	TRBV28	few	CASRTHVLPANYGYTF	TGTGCCAGCAGGACCCACGTTCTTCCCGCTAACTATGGCTACACCTTC
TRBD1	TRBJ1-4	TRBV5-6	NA	CASSLGQTRNEKLFF	TGTGCCAGCAGCCTGGGACAGACAAGGAATGAAAAACTGTTTTTT
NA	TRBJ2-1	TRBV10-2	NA	CASSADLTTNEQFF	TGCGCCAGCAGTGCGGACCTAACTACGAATGAGCAGTTCTTC
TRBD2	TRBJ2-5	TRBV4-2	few	CASSQSSGTIPPETQYF	TGTGCCAGCAGCCAAAGTAGCGGGACGATCCCACCGGAGACCCAGTACTTC
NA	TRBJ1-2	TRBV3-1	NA	CASSQVPGAGGYTF	TGTGCCAGCAGCCAAGTTCCAGGAGCGGGCGGCTACACCTTC
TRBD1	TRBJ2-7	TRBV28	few	CASSDEPGQLYEQYF	TGTGCCAGCAGTGATGAACCGGGACAGCTATACGAGCAGTACTTC
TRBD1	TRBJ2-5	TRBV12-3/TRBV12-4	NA	CASRTGTEETQYF	TGTGCCAGCAGGACCGGGACAGAAGAGACCCAGTACTTC
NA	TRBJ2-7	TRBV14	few	CASSPLPGTSGEQYF	TGTGCCAGCAGCCCATTACCCGGGACCTCGGGAGAGCAGTACTTC
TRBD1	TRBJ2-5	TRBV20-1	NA	CSASRDRGFQETQHF	TGCAGTGCTAGCCGGGACAGGGGGTTCCAAGAGACCCAGCACTTC
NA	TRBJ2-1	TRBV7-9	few	CARVPGIGSYNEQFF	TGTGCCAGGGTCCCCGGGATAGGGTCCTACAATGAGCAGTTCTTC
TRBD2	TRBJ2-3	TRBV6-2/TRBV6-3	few	CASGSGGPSTDTQYF	TGTGCCAGCGGTAGCGGGGGACCTAGCACAGATACGCAGTATTTT
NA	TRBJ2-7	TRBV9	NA	CASSVEPRGASHEQYF	TGTGCCAGCAGCGTAGAGCCGAGGGGCGCGTCCCACGAGCAGTACTTC
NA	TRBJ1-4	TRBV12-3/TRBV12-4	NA	CASSLAGGVARKLFF	TGTGCCAGCAGTTTAGCGGGGGGGGTGGCCCGAAAACTGTTTTTT
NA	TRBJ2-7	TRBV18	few	CASSPVGEKYEQYF	TGTGCCAGCTCACCAGTGGGAGAAAAGTACGAGCAGTACTTC
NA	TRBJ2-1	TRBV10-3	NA	CAITQAPYNEQFF	TGTGCCATCACGCAGGCTCCTTACAATGAGCAGTTCTTC
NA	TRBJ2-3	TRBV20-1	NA	CSAHRSGEGTDTQYF	TGCAGTGCGCATAGGTCGGGGGAGGGCACAGATACGCAGTATTTT
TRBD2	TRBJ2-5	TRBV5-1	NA	CASSPPGLADQETQYF	TGCGCCAGCAGTCCTCCGGGACTAGCGGACCAAGAGACCCAGTACTTC
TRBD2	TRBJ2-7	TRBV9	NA	CASSPGTSGTLSSYEQYF	TGTGCCAGCAGCCCCGGGACTAGCGGAACCCTCAGCTCCTACGAGCAGTACTTC
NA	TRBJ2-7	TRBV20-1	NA	CSAIPPATTYEQYF	TGCAGTGCCATCCCCCCCGCGACGACCTACGAGCAGTACTTC
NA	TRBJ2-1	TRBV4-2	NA	CASSAEINEQFF	TGTGCCAGCAGCGCCGAGATAAATGAGCAGTTCTTC
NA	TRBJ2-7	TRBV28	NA	CASTGLDLSYEQYF	TGTGCCAGCACAGGGTTAGATCTATCCTACGAGCAGTACTTC
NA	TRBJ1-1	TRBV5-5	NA	CASSHSLRWGGARVAEAFF	TGTGCCAGCAGCCATAGCTTGCGGTGGGGTGGGGCAAGAGTCGCTGAAGCTTTCTTT
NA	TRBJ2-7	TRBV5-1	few	CASSLYGIPYEQYF	TGCGCCAGCAGCTTGTACGGTATCCCCTACGAGCAGTACTTC
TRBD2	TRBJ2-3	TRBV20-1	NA	CSARLRFSGGLPSTDTQYF	TGCAGTGCTAGACTTCGTTTTAGCGGGGGGCTCCCTAGCACAGATACGCAGTATTTT
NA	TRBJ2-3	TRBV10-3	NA	CAISESRVGTDTQYF	TGTGCCATCAGTGAGTCGCGGGTGGGCACAGATACGCAGTATTTT
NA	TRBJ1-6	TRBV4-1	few	CASSQEGSRTGLLHF	TGCGCCAGCAGCCAAGAAGGGAGCAGGACCGGGCTCCTCCACTTT